This T cell receptor beta chain is from a study of T-cell reconstitution after alpha-beta-depleted transplantation in children. The study, taken as a whole, reports: Counts and diversity of T cells one year after transplant came mostly from newly produced T cells. Some patients' high day-60 TCRbeta diversity was attributed to recipient cells surviving conditioning. There were reportedly several hundred expanded graft clones from which alpha-beta T cells came about two months after transplant.

Germline assignment: CDR1 DFQATT and CDR2 SNEGSKA (reference sequence). Trimming left V 4 bases short and J 2 bases short, with 14 bases between. CDR3 length equals 14 residues. As for this clonotype: What it binds is unknown.

As it was prepared, the TCRbeta library received unique molecular identifiers. TCRdb recomputed calls from the PCR reads with MiXCR, one row per CDR3 protein. The sample carries roughly 400,000 distinct CDR3 sequences, 43% recorded once. The origin of this receptor is a girl under 10 years old with aplastic anemia, due to receive a stem cell transplant. The material sequenced was PBMCs, taken before TCRalphabeta/CD19-depleted stem cell transplant. This chain joins TRBV20-1 and TRBJ2-5; D uncertain. The DNA for the CDR3 is TGCAGTGCTACTTCCCTGAGCTGGCAAGAGACCCAGTACTTC. It codes for CSATSLSWQETQYF.